The 15 T cell receptor beta chains listed next were all sequenced from one sample in a study of T cells in tuberculosis. Time point given: new active TB diagnosis, blood taken before or within 7 days of starting treatment. TCRdb's copy holds only in-frame clones and misses some; the assay was immunoSEQ multiplex PCR. Here the sample spans roughly 35,000 clones, 90% to 95% being singletons. This material consisted of PBMCs, taken at tuberculosis diagnosis. These receptors were taken from an adult with tuberculosis. Some clones in this sample may be carry-over from other donors' samples.

The rearrangement links TRBV5-1 to TRBJ2-7; D ambiguous. Germline loops: CDR1 SGHRS, CDR2 YFSETQ. V was clipped by 0 bases and J by 0 bases, with 7 bases between them. The CDR3 runs to 14 residues. This chain's CDR3 is CASSLDTLSYEQYF. The CDR3 DNA sequence: TGCGCCAGCAGCTTGGACACCCTCTCCTACGAGCAGTACTTC.

The chain combines TRBV11-3 with TRBJ2-1; D not resolved. V gave up 0 bases and J gave up 3 bases, with 24 bases separating them. The V gene's germline CDR1 is SGHNT and CDR2 YENEEA. CDR3 length equals 20 residues. The CDR3 loop is CASSLEQFNLPYANYNEQFF. As DNA, the CDR3 is TGTGCCAGCAGCTTAGAACAGTTTAACCTACCTTACGCGAACTACAATGAGCAGTTCTTC.

The gene calls are TRBV15 and TRBJ2-3; TRBD2 matches 9 bases. The V gene end was trimmed by 5 bases and the J gene end by 0 bases; junction bases not matched to a gene: 3. The CDR3 is made up of 15 amino acids. CDR1 LNHNV and CDR2 YYDKDF come from the germline V gene (reference sequence). The CDR3 here is CATSGGGASTDTQYF. The CDR3 DNA sequence: TGTGCCACCAGCGGCGGGGGGGCTAGCACAGATACGCAGTATTTT. The full variable domain, in which reference TRBV15 and TRBJ2-3 provide the parts outside the CDR3, is DAMVIQNPRYQVTQFGKPVTLSCSQTLNHNVMYWYQQKSSQAPKLLFHYYDKDFNNEADTPDNFQSRRPNTSFCFLDIRSPGLGDTAMYLCATSGGGASTDTQYFGPGTRLTVL.

The chain carries TRBV11-2 and TRBJ1-1, with a weak D call TRBD1 (5 bases). The CDR3 totals 17 residues. The germline V gene has CDR1 SGHAT and CDR2 FQNNGV. V lost 3 bases, J lost 1 base, and 18 bases lay in between. This CDR3 reads CASSFFGFRERNTEAFF. DNA for the CDR3: TGTGCCAGCAGCTTTTTCGGGTTCAGGGAAAGGAACACTGAAGCTTTCTTT.

J is TRBJ1-2 and V is TRBV4-2; D is perhaps TRBD1 (6 bases). Trimming took off 4 bases at V and 0 bases at J, with 18 bases between the two ends. Per germline, CDR1 LGHNA and CDR2 YNFKEQ. The CDR3 runs to 17 residues. The CDR3 DNA follows: TGTGCCAGCAGCCGGGCTTCACAGGACAGTTCTAACTATGGCTACACCTTC. Amino acid sequence: CASSRASQDSSNYGYTF.

V usage is TRBV19 and J usage is TRBJ1-1, with D possibly matching TRBD1 (5 bases). Germline CDR1 and CDR2: LNHDA and SQIVND (reference sequence). CDR3 length: 13 residues. V gave up 5 bases and J gave up 7 bases, with 14 bases separating them. The CDR3 bases are TGTGCCAGTAGTCCCCAGACGGGGGATGAAGCTTTCTTT. It specifies CASSPQTGDEAFF.

This clone appeared once. The gene calls are TRBV19 and TRBJ1-6; D ambiguous. There are 16 residues in the CDR3. Trimming took 6 bases from V and 6 from J, leaving 18 bases between them. The germline V gene has CDR1 LNHDA and CDR2 SQIVND (reference sequence). In DNA form, the CDR3 reads TGTGCCAGTAGCCCCCCTCACGGTTCGGGTAATTCACCCCTCCACTTT. Amino acid sequence: CASSPPHGSGNSPLHF.

The chain links TRBV10-3 to TRBJ1-5; 7 positions match TRBD1. CDR3 length equals 14 residues. CDR1 and CDR2 from the germline V gene are ENHRY and SYGVKD. The junction had 8 bases not matched to a gene; V was cut back by 6 bases and J by 6 bases. The CDR3 sequence: CAISRDSGGQPQHF. The CDR3 bases are TGTGCCATCAGCCGGGACAGTGGCGGTCAGCCCCAGCATTTT.

This clone was detected once. The V call is TRBV7-2, the J call TRBJ1-4, with a possible D match to TRBD1 (6 bases). V shed 6 bases and J shed 8 bases, with 16 bases lying between them. This CDR3 comprises 14 residues. Germline V gene data show CDR1 as SGHTA and CDR2 as FQGNSA. CDR3 nucleotides: TGTGCCAGCAGTCCCGACAGGTTGGGGGAAAAACTGTTTTTT. The encoded protein is CASSPDRLGEKLFF. The variable domain in full, completed from reference TRBV7-2 and TRBJ1-4, reads GAGVSQSPSNKVTEKGKDVELRCDPISGHTALYWYRQSLGQGLEFLIYFQGNSAPDKSGLPSDRFSAERTGGSVSTLTIQRTQQEDSAVYLCASSPDRLGEKLFFGSGTQLSVL.

This chain connects TRBV4-1 to TRBJ1-2, with D perhaps TRBD1 (6 bases). The CDR3 contains 16 residues. Trimming left V 1 base short and J 3 bases short, with 15 bases between. Germline loops: CDR1 MGHRA, CDR2 YSYEKL. CDR3 nucleotides: TGCGCCAGCAGCCAAGCCCGAATCCAGGGGTACTATGGCTACACCTTC. Its translation is CASSQARIQGYYGYTF.

The chain employs TRBV2 and TRBJ1-1; D possibly corresponds to TRBD1 (5 bases). V lost 7 bases and J lost 1, with 13 bases in between. The CDR3 covers 14 residues. CDR1 SNHLY and CDR2 FYNNEI come from the germline V gene. The CDR3 bases are TGTGCCAGCACCCCAAGTGGGGCGAACACTGAAGCTTTCTTT. Protein sequence: CASTPSGANTEAFF. Together with reference TRBV2 and TRBJ1-1, the CDR3 gives the full variable domain: EPEVTQTPSHQVTQMGQEVILRCVPISNHLYFYWYRQILGQKVEFLVSFYNNEISEKSEIFDDQFSVERPDGSNFTLKIRSTKLEDSAMYFCASTPSGANTEAFFGQGTRLTVV.

V gene TRBV6-6 combines with J gene TRBJ1-6, with 7 nucleotides matching TRBD1. Trimming cost V 6 bases and J 8 bases; bases outside gene matches: 10. Germline CDR1 is MNHNY and CDR2 is SVGAGI (reference sequence). The CDR3 consists of 15 residues. CDR3 nucleotide sequence: TGTGCCAGCAGACCACCAGGGGGTGTTGATTCACCCCTCCACTTT. This gives the protein CASRPPGGVDSPLHF.

The chain is built from TRBV10-3 and TRBJ2-2, with D possibly TRBD1 on 5 matching bases. V was trimmed by 8 bases and J by 3 bases, leaving 13 bases between them. CDR3 length: 14 amino acids. Germline V gives CDR1 ENHRY, CDR2 SYGVKD. CDR3 DNA: TGTGCCATCGGCAGGGAACCGGACACCGGGGAGCTGTTTTTT. Translation gives CAIGREPDTGELFF.

V gene TRBV2 combines with J gene TRBJ2-2, with D possibly TRBD1 on 5 matching bases. This CDR3 is built from 15 residues. Trimming removed 7 bases from V and 1 base from J, with 13 bases in between. CDR1 and CDR2 from the germline V gene are SNHLY and FYNNEI. As DNA, the CDR3 is TGTGCCAGCAAGTTCGACAGAAGGAACACCGGGGAGCTGTTTTTT. The encoded protein is CASKFDRRNTGELFF.

This clone has just one count. This chain connects TRBV19 to TRBJ2-4; D not resolved. V lost 6 bases and J lost 0, with 9 bases in between. Germline V CDR1 and CDR2: LNHDA, SQIVND (reference sequence). The CDR3 length is 14 residues. CDR3 DNA sequence: TGTGCCAGTAGGAAGACTCTAGCCAAAAACATTCAGTACTTC. It specifies CASRKTLAKNIQYF.